Listed below are T cell receptor beta chains from one sample, sequenced in a study of cytomegalovirus exposure and HLA in healthy donors. The table came from immunoSEQ multiplex PCR; TCRdb's copy has only in-frame clones and leaves some out. The sample carries approximately 190,000 clones, approximately 82% recorded once. Sample: PBMCs. Receptors were obtained from a man aged 35-49 years in good health and CMV-seropositive. The CDR3 runs from the conserved cysteine through the conserved F or W. The order of the fields is J gene, clone size, D gene, CDR3 length, V gene, CDR3 protein, CDR3 DNA. The D gene is left open where the match is weak. Size is stated for part of the rows, as once, few or many counts, or as a class when the clone is expanded.

TRBJ2-7 | once | TRBD2 | 14 | TRBV5-1 | CASSRTSAAYEQYF | TGCGCCAGCAGCAGGACTAGCGCAGCCTACGAGCAGTACTTC
TRBJ2-1 | . | . | 17 | TRBV6-1 | CASSEAADTSLINEQFF | TGTGCCAGCAGTGAAGCAGCCGACACATCATTAATCAATGAGCAGTTCTTC
TRBJ2-7 | . | . | 16 | TRBV11-2 | CASSLVSGAPSYEQYF | TGTGCCAGCAGCTTAGTCTCAGGGGCCCCCTCCTACGAGCAGTACTTC
TRBJ2-5 | few | . | 15 | TRBV29-1 | CSVAFTGASEETQYF | TGCAGCGTTGCTTTTACGGGAGCATCGGAAGAGACCCAGTACTTC
TRBJ1-5 | few | TRBD1 | 16 | TRBV5-1 | CASSLGTGTEYQPQHF | TGCGCCAGCAGCTTGGGGACCGGGACAGAATATCAGCCCCAGCATTTT
TRBJ1-5 | once | . | 15 | TRBV2 | CASSVEFLSNQPQHF | TGTGCCAGCAGTGTTGAGTTTCTTAGCAATCAGCCCCAGCATTTT
TRBJ2-1 | . | TRBD1 | 14 | TRBV7-3 | CASSSSDRDNEQFF | TGTGCCAGCAGCTCCTCGGACAGGGACAATGAGCAGTTCTTC
TRBJ1-5 | . | . | 14 | TRBV6-1 | CASSVESGNQPQHF | TGTGCCAGCAGTGTTGAGTCCGGTAATCAGCCCCAGCATTTT
TRBJ1-1 | . | . | 15 | TRBV5-1 | CASSAAGLMNTEAFF | TGCGCCAGCAGCGCTGCGGGGCTAATGAACACTGAAGCTTTCTTT
TRBJ1-3 | . | . | 14 | TRBV7-2 | CASSLDSSGNTIYF | TGTGCCAGCAGCTTAGACAGCTCTGGAAACACCATATATTTT
TRBJ2-1 | . | TRBD2 | 16 | TRBV27 | CASSPLAGDVYNEQFF | TGTGCCAGCAGTCCACTAGCGGGAGATGTCTACAATGAGCAGTTCTTC
TRBJ2-5 | . | . | 15 | TRBV5-5 | CASSLLGRFQETQYF | TGTGCCAGCAGCTTGTTGGGGCGATTCCAAGAGACCCAGTACTTC
TRBJ1-2 | . | TRBD1 | 14 | TRBV6-5 | CASSTQTGLGGYTF | TGTGCCAGCAGTACCCAGACAGGGCTGGGAGGCTACACCTTC
TRBJ2-3 | . | . | 15 | TRBV11-3 | CASSPAGTPRDTQYF | TGTGCCAGCAGCCCCGCCGGGACACCACGCGATACGCAGTATTTT
TRBJ1-1 | . | . | 15 | TRBV27 | CASTTGWGGVTEAFF | TGTGCCAGCACCACCGGATGGGGGGGGGTCACTGAAGCTTTCTTT
TRBJ1-1 | . | . | 13 | TRBV5-1 | CASSLYGETEAFF | TGCGCCAGCAGCTTGTACGGGGAGACTGAAGCTTTCTTT
TRBJ2-1 | once | TRBD2 | 17 | TRBV7-9 | CASSSDPSGRARGEQFF | TGTGCCAGCAGCTCTGACCCTAGCGGGAGGGCCCGCGGGGAGCAGTTCTTC
TRBJ2-7 | . | TRBD2 | 11 | TRBV6-5 | CASRTSGSQYF | TGTGCCAGCCGGACTAGCGGGAGCCAGTACTTC
TRBJ2-3 | . | . | 14 | TRBV2 | CASSAIGVADTQYF | TGTGCCAGCAGTGCGATCGGGGTTGCAGATACGCAGTATTTT
TRBJ2-5 | few | . | 15 | TRBV5-1 | CASSWELGGSETQYF | TGTGCCAGCAGCTGGGAGTTAGGCGGGTCAGAGACCCAGTACTTC
TRBJ2-5 | . | TRBD2 | 15 | TRBV10-1 | CASSESTSGRETQYF | TGCGCCAGCAGTGAGTCAACTAGCGGGAGAGAGACCCAGTACTTC
TRBJ1-1 | . | . | 16 | TRBV10-1 | CASSEERGVRNTEAFF | TGCGCCAGCAGCGAGGAACGGGGAGTACGGAACACTGAAGCTTTCTTT
TRBJ1-2 | once | . | 14 | TRBV30 | CAWSVRMTGGGYTF | TGTGCCTGGAGTGTACGTATGACAGGCGGGGGCTACACCTTC
TRBJ1-2 | . | . | 14 | TRBV5-1 | CASSPVAGIDGYTF | TGCGCCAGCAGCCCGGTTGCGGGAATCGATGGCTACACCTTC
TRBJ1-5 | . | . | 15 | TRBV28 | CASSKNRAFLQPQHF | TGTGCCAGCAGTAAAAACAGGGCTTTCCTACAGCCCCAGCATTTT
TRBJ2-3 | . | TRBD2 | 14 | TRBV2 | CAGCGGLGGNTQYF | TGTGCCGGTTGTGGGGGACTGGGGGGGAATACGCAGTATTTT
TRBJ2-1 | few | . | 16 | TRBV7-9 | CSSSLLTSDTYNEQFF | TGTTCCAGCAGCTTATTGACGTCGGACACATACAATGAGCAGTTCTTC
TRBJ2-1 | . | TRBD2 | 16 | TRBV11-2 | CASSFRTSGRADEQFF | TGTGCCAGCAGCTTCCGGACTAGCGGGAGGGCCGATGAGCAGTTCTTC
TRBJ1-3 | few | TRBD1 | 17 | TRBV9 | CASSVNSDRLSGNTIYF | TGTGCCAGCAGCGTTAATTCGGACAGGCTCTCTGGAAACACCATATATTTT
TRBJ1-3 | once | TRBD1 | 15 | TRBV28 | CASSFGTAGENTIYF | TGTGCCAGCAGTTTTGGGACAGCCGGGGAAAACACCATATATTTT
TRBJ2-1 | . | . | 13 | TRBV11-1 | CAVADSQWDEQFF | TGTGCCGTTGCGGACTCTCAGTGGGATGAGCAGTTCTTC
TRBJ2-7 | . | TRBD1 | 15 | TRBV5-4 | CASSSRDRATGEQYF | TGTGCCAGCAGCTCCCGGGACAGGGCGACGGGCGAGCAGTACTTC
TRBJ2-5 | . | TRBD1 | 15 | TRBV19 | CASSIRWTGEETQYF | TGTGCCAGTAGTATAAGGTGGACAGGGGAAGAGACCCAGTACTTC
TRBJ2-1 | . | . | 13 | TRBV6-1 | CASRNRIYNEQFF | TGTGCCAGCAGAAACAGGATTTACAATGAGCAGTTCTTC
TRBJ1-4 | . | . | 16 | TRBV10-3 | CAISDGFGGRNEKLFF | TGTGCCATCAGTGATGGGTTCGGGGGGCGTAATGAAAAACTGTTTTTT
TRBJ2-2 | . | TRBD1 | 14 | TRBV18 | CASSPGQGTGELFF | TGTGCCAGCTCACCGGGACAGGGGACCGGGGAGCTGTTTTTT
TRBJ1-1 | . | . | 13 | TRBV11-3 | CASSLRMNTEAFF | TGTGCCAGCAGCTTGCGGATGAACACTGAAGCTTTCTTT
TRBJ2-7 | . | . | 15 | TRBV2 | CASSDQAVGLYEQYF | TGTGCCAGCAGTGATCAGGCAGTCGGACTCTACGAGCAGTACTTC
TRBJ2-1 | . | . | 14 | TRBV27 | CASRSGGGYNEQFF | TGTGCCAGCAGGTCCGGGGGAGGCTATAATGAGCAGTTCTTC
TRBJ2-7 | . | TRBD2 | 14 | TRBV27 | CANSPGLAGTEQYF | TGTGCCAACAGTCCCGGACTAGCGGGAACCGAGCAGTACTTC
TRBJ1-5 | . | . | 16 | TRBV5-8 | CASSFSGFTGGQPQHF | TGTGCCAGCAGCTTTAGCGGATTTACAGGCGGTCAGCCCCAGCATTTT
TRBJ1-5 | once | . | 15 | TRBV15 | CATSRGGGGNQPQHF | TGTGCCACCAGCAGAGGGGGCGGGGGCAATCAGCCCCAGCATTTT
TRBJ1-2 | . | TRBD1 | 14 | TRBV28 | CASSLWDREHGYTF | TGTGCCAGCAGTTTATGGGACAGGGAGCATGGCTACACCTTC
TRBJ2-7 | . | . | 15 | TRBV6-1 | CASSPADRARGEQYF | TGTGCCAGCAGCCCCGCCGACCGGGCTCGAGGGGAGCAGTACTTC
TRBJ2-1 | . | TRBD2 | 16 | TRBV4-1 | CASSQVTLAENNEQFF | TGCGCCAGCAGCCAAGTAACCCTAGCGGAGAACAATGAGCAGTTCTTC
TRBJ2-3 | . | TRBD2 | 15 | TRBV7-9 | CASRLAGGRTDTQYF | TGTGCCAGCAGACTAGCGGGAGGGCGCACAGATACGCAGTATTTT
TRBJ2-5 | . | . | 12 | TRBV29-1 | CSVAPRWETQYF | TGCAGCGTTGCCCCGCGCTGGGAGACCCAGTACTTC
TRBJ1-2 | . | . | 14 | TRBV10-3 | CAITSSGENYGYTF | TGTGCCATCACCTCCTCCGGGGAGAACTATGGCTACACCTTC
TRBJ2-5 | . | . | 16 | TRBV7-6 | CASSLGASAAQETQYF | TGTGCCAGCAGCTTAGGGGCTAGCGCGGCTCAAGAGACCCAGTACTTC
TRBJ1-2 | . | TRBD1 | 15 | TRBV6-5 | CASSYPGQGDYGYTF | TGTGCCAGCAGTTACCCGGGACAGGGGGACTATGGCTACACCTTC